This T cell receptor beta chain was captured in a study of blood T cells in healthy people across ages. A second roughly 6 to 12 cycle PCR used barcoded and J-beta primers. TCRdb ran MiXCR on the 5' RACE reads and lists one entry per CDR3 protein. The data hold approximately 2,000,000 distinct CDR3 sequences, with roughly 43% observed a single time. The sequence was obtained from a human donor in good health. Sample: blood.

CDR3 sequence reads: CASSQVDGHTNEKLFF. CDR3 coding DNA: TGTGCCAGCAGCCAGGTGGACGGGCATACTAATGAAAAACTGTTTTTT. V usage is TRBV14 and J usage is TRBJ1-4; D uncertain. The V end was cut by 3 bases, the J end by 2 bases, with 13 bases between. The germline gives CDR1 SGHDN, CDR2 FVKESK. The CDR3 extends over 16 amino acids.